These 29 T cell receptor beta chains share one sample of origin, sequenced in a study of T cell responses to AZD1222 COVID-19 vaccine (dated by TCRdb to 2020 to 2022). Sample time point, as interpreted from the label and publication: baseline before first vaccination. Library preparation used the immunoSEQ multiplex PCR assay. TCRdb took over this immuneACCESS table, retaining in-frame rearrangements with V and J assigned. Such tables are incomplete; in checked studies, under half of the missing clones stem from an unresolved V gene, and the remainder is unexplained. The sample records around 100,000 clones, nearly 90% of which are singletons. The biggest ten clones account for about 3% of the sample. The sample here was peripheral blood, taken on day 0 of AZD1222 vaccination. Source of these receptors: an adult in good health.

The V call is TRBV6-5, the J call TRBJ1-1; D is unclear. V dropped 8 bases and J dropped 1 base, with 11 bases sitting between them. The germline V gene has CDR1 MNHEY and CDR2 SVGAGI. This CDR3 spans 13 amino acids. This CDR3 is CASRLGGNTEAFF. The CDR3 coding sequence is TGTGCCAGCCGTCTGGGAGGGAACACTGAAGCTTTCTTT.

The V gene is TRBV9, the J gene TRBJ1-3; D is uncertain. Germline V CDR1 and CDR2: SGDLS, YYNGEE. V lost 3 bases and J lost 0, with 10 bases in between. The CDR3 covers 15 residues. DNA for the CDR3: TGTGCCAGCAGCGCAGCCGGGAGCTCTGGAAACACCATATATTTT. Translating gives CASSAAGSSGNTIYF.

The gene calls are TRBV10-3 and TRBJ2-1; TRBD2 agrees at 9 bases. With V trimmed by 9 bases and J by 5 bases, 5 bases remained unmatched. Germline lookup yields CDR1 ENHRY and CDR2 SYGVKD. The CDR3 is made up of 13 amino acids. CDR3 DNA sequence: TGTGCCATGCGGGAGGGATTCGACAATGAGCAGTTCTTC. Translating it yields CAMREGFDNEQFF.

The chain uses TRBV30 and TRBJ2-3, with D possibly matching TRBD2 (7 bases). Germline CDR1 is GTSNPN and CDR2 is SVGIG (reference sequence). This CDR3 has 16 residues. Trimming removed 3 bases at V and 6 bases at J, with 22 bases between. The CDR3 spells CAWSQTWGGMLDTQYF. CDR3 nucleotides: TGTGCCTGGAGCCAGACGTGGGGGGGCATGTTGGATACGCAGTATTTT.

V usage is TRBV4-1 and J usage is TRBJ2-3; maybe TRBD2 (7 bases). Trimming left V 0 bases short and J 2 bases short, with 15 bases between. Looked up from germline, CDR1 is MGHRA and CDR2 is YSYEKL. The CDR3 runs 17 residues. CDR3 DNA: TGCGCCAGCAGCCAAGATGGGGGGGCGTCCGCCACAGATACGCAGTATTTT. Translation gives CASSQDGGASATDTQYF.

This chain connects TRBV19 to TRBJ1-2; D possibly corresponds to TRBD1 (6 bases). Germline CDR1 LNHDA, CDR2 SQIVND (reference sequence). CDR3 length: 13 residues. V lost 7 bases and J lost 2, with 11 bases in between. CDR3 residues: CASTPDRNYGYTF. The CDR3 nucleotides are TGTGCCAGTACACCGGACAGAAACTATGGCTACACCTTC.

The rearrangement uses TRBV7-2 and TRBJ2-3; 9 bases align to TRBD2. The V gene end was trimmed by 1 base and the J gene end by 0 bases; junction bases not matched to a gene: 5. The CDR3 has 17 residues. Germline V CDR1 and CDR2: SGHTA, FQGNSA. CDR3 in DNA: TGTGCCAGCAGCTTAGAACTAGCGGGTACTAGCACAGATACGCAGTATTTT. The encoded protein is CASSLELAGTSTDTQYF.

V is TRBV5-4 and J is TRBJ2-2, with D perhaps TRBD1 or TRBD2 (5 bases each). Deletions cut 4 bases from V and 1 base from J, with 11 bases between. The CDR3 has 15 residues. Germline-derived CDR1 and CDR2 are SGHNT and YYREEE (reference sequence). This CDR3 is CASSTGTLNTGELFF. The CDR3, as DNA: TGTGCCAGCAGCACCGGGACCTTGAACACCGGGGAGCTGTTTTTT.

The chain uses TRBV7-9 and TRBJ1-1; D is ambiguous. Germline CDR1 SEHNR, CDR2 FQNEAQ (reference sequence). Trimming took 3 bases from V and 1 from J, leaving 6 bases between them. This CDR3 is 13 amino acids long. The CDR3 loop is CASSFMGNTEAFF. CDR3 DNA: TGTGCCAGCAGCTTCATGGGGAACACTGAAGCTTTCTTT.

This chain joins TRBV7-6 and TRBJ2-5, with 7 nucleotides matching TRBD1. The CDR3 contains 14 residues. V gave up 2 bases and J gave up 3 bases; unmatched junction bases: 3. Germline V gives CDR1 SGHVS, CDR2 FNYEAQ. CDR3 sequence reads: CASSLKGQKETQYF. The CDR3 DNA sequence: TGTGCCAGCAGCTTAAAGGGACAGAAAGAGACCCAGTACTTC.

The chain carries TRBV19 and TRBJ2-1, with 8 bases fitting TRBD1. J gave up 4 bases and V 4 bases, and 3 bases lay outside the gene matches. The length of the CDR3 is 14 residues. In germline, CDR1 is LNHDA, CDR2 SQIVND (reference sequence). The CDR3 reads CASSNTGGYNEQFF. CDR3 bases: TGTGCCAGTAGTAATACAGGGGGGTACAATGAGCAGTTCTTC. Drawing the rest from reference TRBV19 and TRBJ2-1, the complete variable domain is DGGITQSPKYLFRKEGQNVTLSCEQNLNHDAMYWYRQDPGQGLRLIYYSQIVNDFQKGDIAEGYSVSREKKESFPLTVTSAQKNPTAFYLCASSNTGGYNEQFFGPGTRLTVL.

DNA of the CDR3: TGTGCCAGCAGCCGCGGGGGGGCGATATACAATGAGCAGTTCTTC. Translating gives CASSRGGAIYNEQFF. The chain has TRBV6-5 and TRBJ2-1, with TRBD2 matching 9 bases. Germline CDR1 is MNHEY and CDR2 is SVGAGI. The V gene end was trimmed by 6 bases and the J gene end by 4 bases; junction bases not matched to a gene: 7. The CDR3 spans 15 residues.

The genes are TRBV19 and TRBJ1-5; a weak D match, TRBD1 (5 bases). Germline CDR1 is LNHDA and CDR2 is SQIVND (reference sequence). Trimming took 9 bases from V and 4 from J, leaving 16 bases between them. This CDR3 has 14 amino acids. The CDR3 bases are TGTGCCAGCCCCAGCGGCAGGGAGAATCAGCCCCAGCATTTT. Translated, it gives CASPSGRENQPQHF.

This rearrangement joins TRBV4-1 to TRBJ1-1; D gene ambiguous. This CDR3 comprises 15 residues. Trimming cost V 0 bases and J 3 bases, with 11 bases left between them. The germline V gene encodes CDR1 MGHRA and CDR2 YSYEKL. CDR3 nucleotide sequence: TGCGCCAGCAGCCAAGAGGACCGGGCTGACACTGAAGCTTTCTTT. This gives the protein CASSQEDRADTEAFF.

A few counts support this clone. The chain links TRBV4-1 to TRBJ2-7; possible D gene TRBD1, 6 bases. CDR3 length equals 13 residues. V lost 2 bases to trimming and J lost 3 bases, with 8 bases between them. Germline lookup yields CDR1 MGHRA and CDR2 YSYEKL. This CDR3 is CASSQTTGYEQYF. CDR3 in DNA: TGCGCCAGCAGCCAAACGACAGGCTACGAGCAGTACTTC.

This clone has a single count. The chain carries TRBV29-1 and TRBJ1-4; no definite D call. CDR3 length: 15 residues. The germline V gene encodes CDR1 SQVTM and CDR2 ANQGSEA. V dropped 5 bases and J dropped 0 bases, with 13 bases sitting between them. This CDR3 reads CSVTAPGATNEKLFF. DNA of the CDR3: TGCAGCGTTACGGCGCCAGGAGCAACTAATGAAAAACTGTTTTTT. The full variable domain, with the rest looked up from reference TRBV29-1 and TRBJ1-4, is SAVISQKPSRDICQRGTSLTIQCQVDSQVTMMFWYRQQPGQSLTLIATANQGSEATYESGFVIDKFPISRPNLTFSTLTVSNMSPEDSSIYLCSVTAPGATNEKLFFGSGTQLSVL.

The chain is built from TRBV12-3 or TRBV12-4 and TRBJ1-2; 9 bases are shared with TRBD1. The CDR3 runs to 13 residues. J was trimmed by 6 bases and V by 5 bases; bases with no gene match: 4. The CDR3 DNA reads TGTGCCAGCAGTCTCACAGGGGGCAATGGCTACACCTTC. Protein: CASSLTGGNGYTF.

V gene TRBV3-1 (or the pseudogene TRBV3-2) combines with J gene TRBJ1-1; D gene ambiguous. Trimming stripped 1 base from V and 1 base from J, with 10 bases between. The germline CDR1 and CDR2 sequences are LGHDT and YNNKEL (reference sequence). CDR3 length: 15 amino acids. This CDR3 reads CASSQVGAANTEAFF. DNA of the CDR3: TGTGCCAGCAGCCAAGTTGGTGCAGCGAACACTGAAGCTTTCTTT.

The rearrangement uses TRBV3-1 (or the pseudogene TRBV3-2) and TRBJ1-2, with 8 bases identical to TRBD1. V gave up 4 bases and J gave up 7 bases; unmatched junction bases: 11. The germline CDR1 and CDR2 sequences are LGHDT and YNNKEL (reference sequence). The CDR3 has 15 amino acids. In DNA form, the CDR3 reads TGTGCCAGCAGCCTCAGCGGCAGGGGGCAAGTTGGCTACACCTTC. It specifies CASSLSGRGQVGYTF.

The chain carries TRBV7-9 and TRBJ2-1, with D uncertain. The CDR3 spans 14 residues. Per the germline V gene, CDR1 is SEHNR and CDR2 is FQNEAQ (reference sequence). Deletions cut 5 bases from V and 4 bases from J, with 12 bases between. The CDR3 DNA is TGTGCCAGCAGCCCGAGTGTACGTTACAATGAGCAGTTCTTC. Amino acid sequence: CASSPSVRYNEQFF.

The genes are TRBV4-1 and TRBJ1-2; D is perhaps TRBD1 (5 bases). V lost 0 bases and J 4 bases, leaving 21 bases between the germline ends. This CDR3 is 18 amino acids long. Germline CDR1 reads MGHRA; CDR2 reads YSYEKL. This CDR3 reads CASSQDIVRARQRYGYTF. In DNA, the CDR3 is TGCGCCAGCAGCCAAGATATTGTCAGGGCCAGGCAACGCTATGGCTACACCTTC.

The J gene is TRBJ2-3, the V gene TRBV5-1; 11 bases agree with TRBD2. The germline V gene has CDR1 SGHRS and CDR2 YFSETQ. V shed 3 bases, J shed 2 bases, and the junction held 5 bases outside the gene matches. CDR3 length: 16 residues. The CDR3 spells CASSSKLAGVTDTQYF. In DNA form, the CDR3 reads TGCGCCAGCAGCTCGAAACTAGCGGGGGTCACAGATACGCAGTATTTT.

The V gene is TRBV7-2, the J gene TRBJ1-3; a weak D match, TRBD1 (5 bases). Germline CDR1 SGHTA, CDR2 FQGNSA. The CDR3 consists of 16 residues. V lost 2 bases and J lost 4, with 15 bases in between. The CDR3 sequence is CASSLSGGGLGNTIYF. In DNA form, the CDR3 reads TGTGCCAGCAGCTTATCGGGGGGAGGACTAGGAAACACCATATATTTT. Full variable domain (outside the CDR3, taken from reference TRBV7-2 and TRBJ1-3): GAGVSQSPSNKVTEKGKDVELRCDPISGHTALYWYRQSLGQGLEFLIYFQGNSAPDKSGLPSDRFSAERTGGSVSTLTIQRTQQEDSAVYLCASSLSGGGLGNTIYFGEGSWLTVV.

The genes are TRBV19 and TRBJ1-3; D call uncertain. The CDR3 covers 13 residues. Germline V gene lookup returns CDR1 LNHDA and CDR2 SQIVND (reference sequence). V was pared by 4 bases and J by 2 bases, with 6 bases between. The CDR3 DNA reads TGTGCCAGTAGTAGGAGGACTGGAAACACCATATATTTT. This translates into CASSRRTGNTIYF.

A single count supports this clone. This rearrangement joins TRBV9 to TRBJ2-3, with TRBD2 matching 12 bases. CDR3 length: 16 residues. The V and J ends lost 4 bases and 2 bases, in that order; junction bases with no gene match: 5. Germline-derived CDR1 and CDR2 are SGDLS and YYNGEE. DNA of the CDR3: TGTGCCAGCAGCAGAGGGACTAGCGGGTCCACAGATACGCAGTATTTT. Translating it yields CASSRGTSGSTDTQYF.

The chain employs TRBV3-1 (or the pseudogene TRBV3-2) and TRBJ1-2, with 8 nucleotides matching TRBD1. With 5 bases clipped from V and 5 bases from J, the junction kept 16 bases outside the gene matches. The germline V gene has CDR1 LGHDT and CDR2 YNNKEL (reference sequence). This CDR3 has 17 residues. CDR3 in DNA: TGTGCCAGCAGCGGGGGGCACAGGGGGGTTATAGGATATGGCTACACCTTC. Encoded protein: CASSGGHRGVIGYGYTF.

V gene TRBV28 combines with J gene TRBJ1-5, with D possibly matching TRBD1 (6 bases). This CDR3 is built from 15 residues. The germline gives CDR1 MDHEN, CDR2 SYDVKM. V was pared by 2 bases and J by 3 bases, with 11 bases between. The CDR3 protein is CASSLRGADNQPQHF. Written as DNA, the CDR3 is TGTGCCAGCAGTTTACGGGGGGCTGACAATCAGCCCCAGCATTTT.

The chain has TRBV18 and TRBJ1-2; tentatively, D is TRBD1 (6 bases). The V and J ends lost 6 bases and 2 bases respectively, with 13 bases between them. The germline gives CDR1 KGHSH, CDR2 LQKENI. The CDR3 loop spans 14 amino acids. Here the CDR3 DNA reads TGTGCCAGCTCCGGGACCAGGGGCAACTATGGCTACACCTTC. Encoded protein: CASSGTRGNYGYTF.

CDR3 amino acids: CASSLTEGNTIYF. CDR3 sequence (DNA): TGTGCCAGCAGCTTAACTGAGGGAAACACCATATATTTT. The rearrangement uses TRBV7-2 and TRBJ1-3, with D unclear. V was cut by 2 bases and J by 4 bases, with 6 bases left in between. The CDR3 totals 13 residues. CDR1 SGHTA and CDR2 FQGNSA come from the germline V gene.